This T cell receptor (beta chain) was identified in a study of tumor-infiltrating lymphocytes in primary liver carcinoma. Unsorted bulk tissue (roughly 19-31 mg) underwent RNA and DNA co-extraction. The authors made TCR beta cDNA from about 500 ng total RNA with a constant-region primer. Three rounds of nested multiplex PCR with slightly modified ARM-PCR produced TCR beta libraries. Each of the first two PCR rounds ran approximately 9 cycles with TRBV1-TRBV30 forward and C-beta reverse primers. TCRdb processed the multiplex PCR reads anew with MiXCR; each CDR3 protein has one entry. This table holds roughly 20,000 distinct CDR3 sequences, 79% found once. Germline loops: CDR1 SGHNT, CDR2 YENEEA. This CDR3 is 17 amino acids long. In regard to this clonotype: One junction end disagrees with the germline gene, perhaps due to a read error.

This chain connects TRBV11-3 to TRBJ2-1; either TRBD1 or TRBD2 may supply D (5 bases each). The TCR sequence derives from a woman under 40 with primary liver carcinoma and hepatitis B virus infection. The sample was liver tumor tissue from sampling region 4. The subset: tumor region T4, right-lateral pole. The CDR3 sequence: CASSLELAGSSYNELFF. DNA of the CDR3: TGTGCCAGCAGCTTAGAATTGGCAGGGAGCTCCTACAATGAGCTGTTCTTC.